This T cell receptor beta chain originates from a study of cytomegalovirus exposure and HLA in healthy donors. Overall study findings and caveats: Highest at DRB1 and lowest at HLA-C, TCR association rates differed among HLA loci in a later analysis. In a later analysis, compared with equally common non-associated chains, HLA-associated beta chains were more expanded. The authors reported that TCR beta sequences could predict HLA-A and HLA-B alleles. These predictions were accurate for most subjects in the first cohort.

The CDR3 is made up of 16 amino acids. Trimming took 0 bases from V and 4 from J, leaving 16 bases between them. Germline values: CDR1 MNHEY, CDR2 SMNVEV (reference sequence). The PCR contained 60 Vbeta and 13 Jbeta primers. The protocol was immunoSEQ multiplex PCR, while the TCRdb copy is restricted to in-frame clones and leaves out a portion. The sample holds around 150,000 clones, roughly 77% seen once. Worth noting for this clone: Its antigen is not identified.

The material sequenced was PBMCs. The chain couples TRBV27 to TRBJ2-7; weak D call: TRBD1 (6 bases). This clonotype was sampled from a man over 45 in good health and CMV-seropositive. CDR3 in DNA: TGTGCCAGCAGTTTATCTGGGGACACGGTCTTTTACGAGCAGTACTTC. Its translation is CASSLSGDTVFYEQYF.